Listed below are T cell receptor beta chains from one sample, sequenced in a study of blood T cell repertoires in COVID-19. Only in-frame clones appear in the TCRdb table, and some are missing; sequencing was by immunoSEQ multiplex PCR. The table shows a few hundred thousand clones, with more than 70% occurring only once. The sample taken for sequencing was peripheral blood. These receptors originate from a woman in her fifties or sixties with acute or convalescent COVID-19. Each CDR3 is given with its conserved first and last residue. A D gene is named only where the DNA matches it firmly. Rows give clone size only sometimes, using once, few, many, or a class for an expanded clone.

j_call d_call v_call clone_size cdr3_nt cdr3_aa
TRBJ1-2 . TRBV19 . TGTGCCAGTAGTCCACGGGTTTCCTATGGCTACACCTTC CASSPRVSYGYTF
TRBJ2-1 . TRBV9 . TGTGCCAGCAGCTTTGGACTACCCTACGAGGGGAATGAGCAGTTCTTC CASSFGLPYEGNEQFF
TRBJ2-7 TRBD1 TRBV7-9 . TGTGCCAGCCAACCCCGGGACAGATCCTACGAGCAGTACTTC CASQPRDRSYEQYF
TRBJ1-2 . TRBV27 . TGTGCCAGCAGTTTATTCAGGGGCTATGGCTACACCTTC CASSLFRGYGYTF
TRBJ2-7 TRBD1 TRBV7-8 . TGTGCCAGCAGCTTGGTGGACAGGGGGCTGTACGAGCAGTACTTC CASSLVDRGLYEQYF
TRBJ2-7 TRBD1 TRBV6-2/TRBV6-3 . TGTGCCAGCAGTTGGACAGGGGGCTACGAGCAGTACTTC CASSWTGGYEQYF
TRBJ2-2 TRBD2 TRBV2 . TGTGCCAGCAGAGGACTAGCGAACACCGGGGAGCTGTTTTTT CASRGLANTGELFF
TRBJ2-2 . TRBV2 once TGTGCCAGCAGTGGCCCGCAGGGTGGATATAAAACCGGGGAGCTGTTTTTT CASSGPQGGYKTGELFF
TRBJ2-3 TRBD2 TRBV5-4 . TGTGCCAGCAGCTTAGGCGGGAGGGTGGATACGCAGTATTTT CASSLGGRVDTQYF
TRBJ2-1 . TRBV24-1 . TGTGCCACCAGTGATGCAGGGATGCGCCCCCCGGGGCAGTTCTTC CATSDAGMRPPGQFF
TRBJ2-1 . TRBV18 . TGTGCCAGCTCACCGCCAGGGCGGAACAATGAGCAGTTCTTC CASSPPGRNNEQFF
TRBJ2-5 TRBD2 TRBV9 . TGTGCCAGCAGCGTACTAGCGGGAGGCGAGACCCAGTACTTC CASSVLAGGETQYF
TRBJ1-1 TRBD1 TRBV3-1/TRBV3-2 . TGTGCCAGCAGAGGACAGGAGGTCGATACGGCTTTCTTT CASRGQEVDTAFF
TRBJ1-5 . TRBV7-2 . TGTGCCAGCAGCCCGGGAAGCCCCGGGCAGCCCCAGCATTTT CASSPGSPGQPQHF
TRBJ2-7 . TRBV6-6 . TGTGCCAGCAGTCACGGAGGAACGGGTTACGAGCAGTACTTC CASSHGGTGYEQYF
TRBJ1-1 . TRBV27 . TGTGCCAGCAACGGGGGCACTGAAGCTTTCTTT CASNGGTEAFF
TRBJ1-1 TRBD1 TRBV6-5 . TGTGCCAGCAGTTACAACAGGGGGGCGAACACTGAAGCTTTCTTT CASSYNRGANTEAFF
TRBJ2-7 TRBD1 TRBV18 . TGTGCCAGCTCACGAGGACAGGGGGCCCACGAGCAGTACTTC CASSRGQGAHEQYF
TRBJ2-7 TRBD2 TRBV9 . TGTGCCAGCAGCGAGAGCGGGGACCTTTTCGAGCAGTACTTC CASSESGDLFEQYF
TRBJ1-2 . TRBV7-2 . TGTGCCAGCAGCTTAGTATTTAGTGACAGCGGGGCGAACTATGGCTACACCTTC CASSLVFSDSGANYGYTF
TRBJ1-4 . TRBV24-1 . TGTGCCACCAGTGACGGGGGACCTTGGAGCCTTGAAAAACTGTTTTTT CATSDGGPWSLEKLFF
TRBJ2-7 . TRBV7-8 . TGTGCCAGCAGCCAACGAGGGTCCTCGGACTTCTACGAGCAGTACTTC CASSQRGSSDFYEQYF
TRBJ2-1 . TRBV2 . TGTGCCAGCCGGCTAGCCGGAGCCCCCAATGAGCAGTTCTTC CASRLAGAPNEQFF
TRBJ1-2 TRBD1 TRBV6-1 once TGTGCCAGCAGTGAAGAACCAGGGGGCTATGGCTACACCTTC CASSEEPGGYGYTF
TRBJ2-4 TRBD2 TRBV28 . TGTGCCAGCAGCAGCGGGGGACATCTCGGTTACATTCAGTACTTC CASSSGGHLGYIQYF
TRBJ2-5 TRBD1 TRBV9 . TGTGCCAGCAGCGTAGTCCCAGGGGGCGAAGAGACCCAGTACTTC CASSVVPGGEETQYF
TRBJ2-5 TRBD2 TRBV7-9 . TGTGCCAGCAGCTTATTCTTACTAGCGGGAAGAGAGACCCAGTACTTC CASSLFLLAGRETQYF
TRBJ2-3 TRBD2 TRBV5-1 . TGCGCCAGCAGCTTGATCCCTAGCGGCCCTGATACGCAGTATTTT CASSLIPSGPDTQYF
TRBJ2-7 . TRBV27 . TGTGCCAGCAGTTTATCGAGTGCGGGGCTACCCTTCGAGCAGTACTTC CASSLSSAGLPFEQYF
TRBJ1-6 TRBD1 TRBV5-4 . TGTGCCAGCAGCCGGACAGGGAACAGGACACCCCTCCACTTT CASSRTGNRTPLHF
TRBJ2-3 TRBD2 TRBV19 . TGTGCCAGTAGTATACTGCCTAGCGGGAGCACAGATACGCAGTATTTT CASSILPSGSTDTQYF
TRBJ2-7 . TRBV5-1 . TGCGCCAGCAGCTTGCAGGGATTCCCTAACGAGCAGTACTTC CASSLQGFPNEQYF
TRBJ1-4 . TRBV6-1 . TGTGCCAGCAGTGAATGGGGCAGGAAAGAAAAACTGTTTTTT CASSEWGRKEKLFF
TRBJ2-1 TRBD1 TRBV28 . TGTGCCAGCAGTTTATGGGGCAGGGGGAATGAGCAGTTCTTC CASSLWGRGNEQFF
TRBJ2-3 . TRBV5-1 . TGCGCCAGCAGCTTGTATAGCGGCACAGATACGCAGTATTTT CASSLYSGTDTQYF
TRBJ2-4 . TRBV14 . TGTGCCAGCAGCGATAAGAGGTACGGGGGAGAGTCCAAAAACATTCAGTACTTC CASSDKRYGGESKNIQYF
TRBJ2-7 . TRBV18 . TGTGCCAGCTCACCATCCGGGGAAGGGGAGCAGTACTTC CASSPSGEGEQYF
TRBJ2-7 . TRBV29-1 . TGCAGCGTTGTTGAGGGCCTCTCCTACGAGCAGTACTTC CSVVEGLSYEQYF
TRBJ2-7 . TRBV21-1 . TGTGCCAGCAGCAGAGGGAGGGGACTCTGCGAGCAGTACTTC CASSRGRGLCEQYF
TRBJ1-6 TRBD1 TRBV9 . TGTGCCAGCAGCGTCGGGACAGGAGAATACTCACCCCTCCACTTT CASSVGTGEYSPLHF
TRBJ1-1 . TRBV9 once TGTGCCAGCAGCGTAGGGGCCAGCAAGAACACTGAAGCTTTCTTT CASSVGASKNTEAFF
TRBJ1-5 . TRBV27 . TGTGCCAGCAGTTTCGGGGTAGATCAGCCCCAGCATTTT CASSFGVDQPQHF